This T cell receptor (beta chain) was obtained from a study of shared clonotypes between healthy human individuals. In the study overall: Every donor yielded three CD4 naive, three CD4 memory, two CD8 naive and one CD8 memory plate.

The ends were cut back, 0 bases at V and 0 bases at J, with 9 bases in the middle. This CDR3 is 16 amino acids long. Germline values: CDR1 GTSNPN, CDR2 SVGIG (reference sequence). A word on this clone: Its antigen is unknown.

General study findings and limits: Sequencing of the sorted subsets was shown by rarefaction to be incomplete despite large depth.

Healthy HIV-negative adults without recent acute infections or vaccinations served as donors. The repertoire was sequenced with immunoSEQ multiplex PCR; TCRdb's copy has only in-frame clones and lacks some. Found here are about 960,000 clones, roughly 72% of them singletons; the top ten hold 1.5%. V is TRBV30 and J is TRBJ2-6; D remains unclear. Sequencing input: memory CD4+ T cells sorted from blood. Regarding subset: CD45RA-negative fraction. The sequence derives from a man between 18 and 29 years old in good health. This chain's CDR3 is CAWSVGASSGANVLTF. The CDR3 nucleotides read TGTGCCTGGAGTGTCGGCGCTAGCTCTGGGGCCAACGTCCTGACTTTC.